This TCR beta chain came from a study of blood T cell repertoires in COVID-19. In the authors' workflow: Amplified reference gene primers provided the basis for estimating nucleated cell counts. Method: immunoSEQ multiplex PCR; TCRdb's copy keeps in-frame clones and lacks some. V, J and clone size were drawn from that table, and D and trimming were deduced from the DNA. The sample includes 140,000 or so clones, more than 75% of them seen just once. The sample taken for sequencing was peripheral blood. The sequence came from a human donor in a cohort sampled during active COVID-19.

CDR3 bases: TGCAGCGTTACCGGGGGGGCACCCGGCTACACCTTC. Translating gives CSVTGGAPGYTF. The rearrangement uses TRBV29-1 and TRBJ1-2, with D possibly matching TRBD1 (6 bases). This CDR3 is 12 amino acids long. Germline CDR1 SQVTM, CDR2 ANQGSEA. V lost 5 bases to trimming and J lost 8 bases, with 15 bases between them.